This TCR beta chain derives from a study of T cells in Graves' hyperthyroidism and ophthalmopathy. From RNA transcripts, TCR beta CDR3 regions were amplified. The study used the HTBI primer set for a first-round RT-PCR of the TCR CDR3. TCRdb re-called the multiplex PCR reads with MiXCR, one entry per CDR3 protein. This table has 600,000 to 800,000 distinct CDR3 sequences, over 35% appearing once. This CDR3 is 14 amino acids long. V was pared by 8 bases and J by 7 bases, with 23 bases between. Germline values: CDR1 SQVTM, CDR2 ANQGSEA. J is TRBJ2-5 and V is TRBV29-1; D might be TRBD2 (7 bases). This clonotype was sampled from a woman between 40 and 55 years old with Graves' hyperthyroidism. The sequencing input was blood. CDR3 coding DNA: TGCAGCTCCGGAAGCGGGACAACGGTTGGGACCCAGTACTTC. Translated, it gives CSSGSGTTVGTQYF.